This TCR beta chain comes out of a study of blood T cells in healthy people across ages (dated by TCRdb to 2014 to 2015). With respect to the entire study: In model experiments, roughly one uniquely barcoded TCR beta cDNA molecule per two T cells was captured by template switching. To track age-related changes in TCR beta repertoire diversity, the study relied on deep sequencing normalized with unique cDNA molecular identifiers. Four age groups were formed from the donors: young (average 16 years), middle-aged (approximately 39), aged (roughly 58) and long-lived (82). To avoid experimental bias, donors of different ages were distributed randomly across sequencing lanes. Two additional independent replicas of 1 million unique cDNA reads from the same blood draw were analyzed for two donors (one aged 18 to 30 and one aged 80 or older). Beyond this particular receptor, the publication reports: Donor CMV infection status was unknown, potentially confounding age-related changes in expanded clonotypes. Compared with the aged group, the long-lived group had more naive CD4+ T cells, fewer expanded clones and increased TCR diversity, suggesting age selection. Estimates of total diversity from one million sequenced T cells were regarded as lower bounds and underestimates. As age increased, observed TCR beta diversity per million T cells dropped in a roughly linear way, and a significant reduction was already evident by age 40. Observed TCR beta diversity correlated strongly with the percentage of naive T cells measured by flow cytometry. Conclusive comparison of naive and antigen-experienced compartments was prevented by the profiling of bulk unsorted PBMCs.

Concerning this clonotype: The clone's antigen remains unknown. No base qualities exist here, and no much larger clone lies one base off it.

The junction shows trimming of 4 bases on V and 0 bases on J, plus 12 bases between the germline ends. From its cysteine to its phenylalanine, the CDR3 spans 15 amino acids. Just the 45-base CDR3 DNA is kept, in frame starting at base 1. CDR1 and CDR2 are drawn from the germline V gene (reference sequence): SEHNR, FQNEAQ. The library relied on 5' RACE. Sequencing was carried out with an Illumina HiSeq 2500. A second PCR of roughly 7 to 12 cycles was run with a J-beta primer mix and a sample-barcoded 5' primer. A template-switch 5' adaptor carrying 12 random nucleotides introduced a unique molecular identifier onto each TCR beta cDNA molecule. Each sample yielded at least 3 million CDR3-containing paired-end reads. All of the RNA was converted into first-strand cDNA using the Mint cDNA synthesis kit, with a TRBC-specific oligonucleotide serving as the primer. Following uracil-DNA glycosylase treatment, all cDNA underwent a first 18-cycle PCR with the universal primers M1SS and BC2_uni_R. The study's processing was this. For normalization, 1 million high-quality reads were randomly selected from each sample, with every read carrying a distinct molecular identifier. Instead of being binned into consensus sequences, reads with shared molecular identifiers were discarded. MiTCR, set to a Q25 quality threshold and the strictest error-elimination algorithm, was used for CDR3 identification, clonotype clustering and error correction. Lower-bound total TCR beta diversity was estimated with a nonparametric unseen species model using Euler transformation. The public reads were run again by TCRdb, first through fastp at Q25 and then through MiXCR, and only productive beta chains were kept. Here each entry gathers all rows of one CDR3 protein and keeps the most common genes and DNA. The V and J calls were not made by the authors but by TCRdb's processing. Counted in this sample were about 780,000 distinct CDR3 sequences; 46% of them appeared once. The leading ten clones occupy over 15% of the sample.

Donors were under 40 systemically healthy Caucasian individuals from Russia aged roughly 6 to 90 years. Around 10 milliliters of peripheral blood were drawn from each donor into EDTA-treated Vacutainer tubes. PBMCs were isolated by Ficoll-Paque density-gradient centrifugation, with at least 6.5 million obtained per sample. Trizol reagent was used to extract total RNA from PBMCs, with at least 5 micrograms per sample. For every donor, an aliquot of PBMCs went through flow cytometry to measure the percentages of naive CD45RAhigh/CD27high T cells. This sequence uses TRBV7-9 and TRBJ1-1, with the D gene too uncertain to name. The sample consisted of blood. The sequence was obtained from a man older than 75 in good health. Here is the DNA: TGTGCCAGCAGCTCAAACCCCAAGATGAACACTGAAGCTTTCTTT. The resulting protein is CASSSNPKMNTEAFF.